This TCR beta chain was obtained from a study of cytomegalovirus exposure and HLA in healthy donors. Use of 60 Vbeta and 13 Jbeta primers characterized the PCR. The table came from immunoSEQ multiplex PCR; TCRdb's copy has only in-frame clones and leaves some out. The repertoire holds 200,000 to 250,000 clones, with more than 65% as singletons. This clone was detected a few times. As yet, its antigen is unknown. CDR3 length: 15 amino acids. The V gene's germline CDR1 is SGHTA and CDR2 FQGNSA. V trimming: 1 base; J trimming: 2 bases; junction bases outside the gene matches: 1. General observations from the study: In a later analysis, DRB1 alleles had the most associated TCRs; HLA-C alleles the fewest.

The sample comprised PBMCs. The J gene is TRBJ2-1, the V gene TRBV7-2; the match to TRBD1 covers 8 bases. This sequence was found in a woman aged 25 to 39 in good health and CMV-seronegative. The CDR3 DNA sequence: TGTGCCAGCAGCTTAGACAGGGGGGCCTACAATGAGCAGTTCTTC. Translating gives CASSLDRGAYNEQFF. Full variable domain (missing parts from reference TRBV7-2 and TRBJ2-1): GAGVSQSPSNKVTEKGKDVELRCDPISGHTALYWYRQSLGQGLEFLIYFQGNSAPDKSGLPSDRFSAERTGGSVSTLTIQRTQQEDSAVYLCASSLDRGAYNEQFFGPGTRLTVL.